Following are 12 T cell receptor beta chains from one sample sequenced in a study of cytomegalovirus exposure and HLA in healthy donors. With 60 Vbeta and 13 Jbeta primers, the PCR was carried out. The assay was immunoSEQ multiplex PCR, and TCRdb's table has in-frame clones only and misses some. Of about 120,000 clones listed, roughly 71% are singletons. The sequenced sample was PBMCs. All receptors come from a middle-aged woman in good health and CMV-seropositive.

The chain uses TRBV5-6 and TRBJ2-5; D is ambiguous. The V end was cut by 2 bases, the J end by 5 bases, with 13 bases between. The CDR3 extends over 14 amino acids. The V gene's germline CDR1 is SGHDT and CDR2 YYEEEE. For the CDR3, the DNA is TGTGCCAGCAGCTTTATTCCGTCTGAGGAGACCCAGTACTTC. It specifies CASSFIPSEETQYF.

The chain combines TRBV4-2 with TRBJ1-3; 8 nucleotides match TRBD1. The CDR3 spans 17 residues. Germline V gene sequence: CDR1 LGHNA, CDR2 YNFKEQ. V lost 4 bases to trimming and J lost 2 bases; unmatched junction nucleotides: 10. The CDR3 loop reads CASSPEVQGAPGNTIYF. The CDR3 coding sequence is TGTGCCAGCAGCCCGGAAGTCCAGGGGGCGCCTGGAAACACCATATATTTT.

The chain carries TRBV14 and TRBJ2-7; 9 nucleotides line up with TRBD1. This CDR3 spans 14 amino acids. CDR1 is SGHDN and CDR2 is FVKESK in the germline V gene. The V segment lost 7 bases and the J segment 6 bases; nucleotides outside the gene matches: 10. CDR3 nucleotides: TGTGCCAGCAACCCGGGGACAGGGAGCGTCGAGCAGTACTTC. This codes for CASNPGTGSVEQYF.

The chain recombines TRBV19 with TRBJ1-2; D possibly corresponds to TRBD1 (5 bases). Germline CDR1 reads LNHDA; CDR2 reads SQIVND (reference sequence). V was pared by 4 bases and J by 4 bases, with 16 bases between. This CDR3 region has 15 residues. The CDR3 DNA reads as TGTGCCAGTAGTAGGTCCACAGGCGCTATCTATGGCTACACCTTC. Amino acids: CASSRSTGAIYGYTF.

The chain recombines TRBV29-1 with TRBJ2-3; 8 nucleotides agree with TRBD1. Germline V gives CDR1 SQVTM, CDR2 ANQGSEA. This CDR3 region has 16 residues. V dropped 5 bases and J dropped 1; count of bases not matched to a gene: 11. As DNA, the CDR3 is TGCAGCGTTCAAAGGGGCGGGACAGGCGGCACAGATACGCAGTATTTT. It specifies CSVQRGGTGGTDTQYF.

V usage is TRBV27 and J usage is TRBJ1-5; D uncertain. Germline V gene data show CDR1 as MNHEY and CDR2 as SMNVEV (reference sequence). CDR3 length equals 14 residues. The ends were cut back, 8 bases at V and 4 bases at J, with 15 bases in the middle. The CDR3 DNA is TGTGCCAGCTCCTGGCTGGCGGGAAATCAGCCCCAGCATTTT. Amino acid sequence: CASSWLAGNQPQHF.

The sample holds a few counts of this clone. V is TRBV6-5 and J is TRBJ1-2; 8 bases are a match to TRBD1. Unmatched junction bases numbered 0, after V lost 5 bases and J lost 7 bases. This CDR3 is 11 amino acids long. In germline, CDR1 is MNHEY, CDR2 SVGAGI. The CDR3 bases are TGTGCCAGCAGTCAGGGGGCTGGCTACACCTTC. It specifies CASSQGAGYTF.

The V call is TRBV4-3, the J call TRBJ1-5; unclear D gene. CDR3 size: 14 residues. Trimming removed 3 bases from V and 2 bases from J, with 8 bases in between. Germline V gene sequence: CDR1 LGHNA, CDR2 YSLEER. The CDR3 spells CASSHNKGNQPQHF. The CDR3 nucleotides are TGCGCCAGCAGCCATAACAAAGGCAATCAGCCCCAGCATTTT.

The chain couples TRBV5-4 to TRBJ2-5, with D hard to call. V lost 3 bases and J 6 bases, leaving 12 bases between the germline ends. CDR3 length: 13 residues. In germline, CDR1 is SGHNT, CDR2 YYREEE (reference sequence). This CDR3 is CASSSRVEKTQYF. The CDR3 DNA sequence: TGTGCCAGCAGCTCCCGGGTTGAGAAGACCCAGTACTTC.

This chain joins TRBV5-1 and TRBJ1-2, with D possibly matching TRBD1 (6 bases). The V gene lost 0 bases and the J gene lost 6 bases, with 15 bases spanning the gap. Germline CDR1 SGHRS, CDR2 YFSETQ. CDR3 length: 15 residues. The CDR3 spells CASSLGWGQEDGYTF. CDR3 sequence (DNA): TGCGCCAGCAGCTTGGGCTGGGGGCAAGAGGATGGCTACACCTTC.

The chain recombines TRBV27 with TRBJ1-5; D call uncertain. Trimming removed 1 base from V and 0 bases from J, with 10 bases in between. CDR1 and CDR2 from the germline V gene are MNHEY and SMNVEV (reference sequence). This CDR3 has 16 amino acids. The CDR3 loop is CASSLWGGLSNQPQHF. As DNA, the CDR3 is TGTGCCAGCAGTTTATGGGGAGGGCTTAGCAATCAGCCCCAGCATTTT.

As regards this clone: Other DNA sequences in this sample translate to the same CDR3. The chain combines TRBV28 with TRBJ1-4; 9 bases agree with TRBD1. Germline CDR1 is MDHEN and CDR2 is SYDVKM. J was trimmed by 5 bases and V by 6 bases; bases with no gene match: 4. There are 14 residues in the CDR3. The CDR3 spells CASSLTGGNEKLFF. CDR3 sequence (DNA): TGTGCCAGCAGCTTGACAGGGGGAAATGAAAAACTGTTTTTT.